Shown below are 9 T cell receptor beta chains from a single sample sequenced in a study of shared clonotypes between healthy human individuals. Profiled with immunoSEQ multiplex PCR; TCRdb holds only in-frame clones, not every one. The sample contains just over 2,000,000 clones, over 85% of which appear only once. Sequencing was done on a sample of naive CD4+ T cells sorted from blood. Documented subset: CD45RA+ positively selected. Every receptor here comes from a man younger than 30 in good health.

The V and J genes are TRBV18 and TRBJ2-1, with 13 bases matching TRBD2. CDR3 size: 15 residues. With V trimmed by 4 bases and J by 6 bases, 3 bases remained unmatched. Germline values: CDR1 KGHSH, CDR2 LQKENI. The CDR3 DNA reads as TGTGCCAGCTCACGGACTAGCGGGAGTAGCAATGAGCAGTTCTTC. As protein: CASSRTSGSSNEQFF.

CDR3: CASSLPGQYYNEQFF. CDR3 DNA sequence: TGTGCCAGCAGTTTACCGGGACAGTATTACAATGAGCAGTTCTTC. This chain joins TRBV11-2 and TRBJ2-1; TRBD1 matches at 7 bases. This CDR3 has 15 amino acids. The germline V gene encodes CDR1 SGHAT and CDR2 FQNNGV. Trimming removed 6 bases from V and 4 bases from J; junction bases left unmatched: 9.

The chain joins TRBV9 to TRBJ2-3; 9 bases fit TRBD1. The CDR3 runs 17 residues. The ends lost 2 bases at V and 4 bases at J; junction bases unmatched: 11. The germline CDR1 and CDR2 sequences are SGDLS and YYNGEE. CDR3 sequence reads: CASSVQPGTGKADTQYF. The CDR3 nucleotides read TGTGCCAGCAGCGTCCAACCCGGGACAGGGAAGGCAGATACGCAGTATTTT.

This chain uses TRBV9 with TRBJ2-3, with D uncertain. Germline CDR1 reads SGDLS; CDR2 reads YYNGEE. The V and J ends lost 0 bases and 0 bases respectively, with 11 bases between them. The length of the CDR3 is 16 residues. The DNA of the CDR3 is TGTGCCAGCAGCGTAGTCGGGCCCCCTAGCACAGATACGCAGTATTTT. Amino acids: CASSVVGPPSTDTQYF. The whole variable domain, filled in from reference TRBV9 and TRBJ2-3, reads DSGVTQTPKHLITATGQRVTLRCSPRSGDLSVYWYQQSLDQGLQFLIQYYNGEERAKGNILERFSAQQFPDLHSELNLSSLELGDSALYFCASSVVGPPSTDTQYFGPGTRLTVL.

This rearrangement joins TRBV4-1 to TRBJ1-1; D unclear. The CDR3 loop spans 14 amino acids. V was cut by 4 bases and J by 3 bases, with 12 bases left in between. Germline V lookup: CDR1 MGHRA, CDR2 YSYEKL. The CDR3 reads CASSPGVGYTEAFF. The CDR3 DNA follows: TGCGCCAGCAGCCCAGGCGTGGGGTACACTGAAGCTTTCTTT.

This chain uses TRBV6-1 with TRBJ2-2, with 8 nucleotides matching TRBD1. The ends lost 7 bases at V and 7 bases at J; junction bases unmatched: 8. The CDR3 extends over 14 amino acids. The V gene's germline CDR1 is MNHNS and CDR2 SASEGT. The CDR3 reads CASTGRGRDGELFF. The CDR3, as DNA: TGTGCCAGCACTGGCAGGGGGCGCGACGGGGAGCTGTTTTTT.

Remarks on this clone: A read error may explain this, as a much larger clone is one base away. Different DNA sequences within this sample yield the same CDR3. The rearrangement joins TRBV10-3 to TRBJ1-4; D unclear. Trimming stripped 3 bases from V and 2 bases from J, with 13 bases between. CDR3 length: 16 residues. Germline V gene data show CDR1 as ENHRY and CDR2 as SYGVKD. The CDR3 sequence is CAISDGSASTNEKLFF. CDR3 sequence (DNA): TGTGCCATCAGTGATGGCAGCGCTTCGACTAATGAAAAACTGTTTTTT.

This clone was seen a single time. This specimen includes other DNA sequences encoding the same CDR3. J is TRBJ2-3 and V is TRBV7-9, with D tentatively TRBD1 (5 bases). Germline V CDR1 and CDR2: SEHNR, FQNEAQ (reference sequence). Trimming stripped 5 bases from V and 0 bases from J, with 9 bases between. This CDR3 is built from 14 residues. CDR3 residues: CASSPWTSTDTQYF. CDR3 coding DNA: TGTGCCAGCAGCCCCTGGACAAGCACAGATACGCAGTATTTT. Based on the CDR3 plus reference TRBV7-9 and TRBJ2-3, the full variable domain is DTGVSQNPRHKITKRGQNVTFRCDPISEHNRLYWYRQTLGQGPEFLTYFQNEAQLEKSRLLSDRFSAERPKGSFSTLEIQRTEQGDSAMYLCASSPWTSTDTQYFGPGTRLTVL.

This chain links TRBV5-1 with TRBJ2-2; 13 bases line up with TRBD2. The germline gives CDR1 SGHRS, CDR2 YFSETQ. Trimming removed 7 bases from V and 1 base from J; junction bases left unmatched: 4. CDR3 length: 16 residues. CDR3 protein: CASSGTSGENTGELFF. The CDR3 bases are TGCGCCAGCTCAGGGACTAGCGGGGAGAACACCGGGGAGCTGTTTTTT.